These 27 T cell receptor beta chains were all obtained from the same sample, sequenced in a study of blood T cell repertoires in COVID-19. The method was immunoSEQ multiplex PCR; TCRdb's version includes in-frame clones alone and lacks a portion of them. The sample shows about 100,000 clones, 70% to 90% of them seen only once. Sample: peripheral blood. Receptors originate from a human donor in a cohort sampled during active COVID-19.

J is TRBJ2-3 and V is TRBV18; 9 bases fit TRBD2. The CDR3 is 16 residues long. The junction had 7 bases not matched to a gene; V was cut back by 4 bases and J by 2 bases. Germline CDR1 reads KGHSH; CDR2 reads LQKENI. CDR3 sequence reads: CASSQISSGTTDTQYF. The CDR3 DNA is TGTGCCAGCTCACAGATCTCTAGCGGGACCACAGATACGCAGTATTTT.

This sequence joins TRBV5-1 and TRBJ2-1; D not resolved. This CDR3 region has 14 residues. V lost 0 bases and J lost 0, with 4 bases in between. Per the germline V gene, CDR1 is SGHRS and CDR2 is YFSETQ. CDR3 nucleotides: TGCGCCAGCAGCTTGGGGAGCTCCTACAATGAGCAGTTCTTC. Residues: CASSLGSSYNEQFF.

The chain recombines TRBV28 with TRBJ1-6; 11 bases line up with TRBD1. The germline V gene has CDR1 MDHEN and CDR2 SYDVKM. The trim removed 11 bases at V and 0 bases at J, leaving 6 bases unmatched. The CDR3 has 16 amino acids. The CDR3 protein is CAAGTGGSSYNSPLHF. DNA for the CDR3: TGTGCCGCGGGGACAGGGGGAAGCTCCTATAATTCACCCCTCCACTTT.

V usage is TRBV28 and J usage is TRBJ2-1, with 12 bases lining up with TRBD1. Germline trimming cut 4 bases from V and 15 bases from J; bases unmatched to any gene: 25. CDR3 length: 19 amino acids. CDR1 is MDHEN and CDR2 is SYDVKM in the germline V gene. The CDR3 DNA follows: TGTGCCAGCAGTTCCGCGGGACAGGGGGCGAGGGTCAGATTAGCGGATGGGTTCTTC. The encoded protein is CASSSAGQGARVRLADGFF.

CDR3 amino acids: CASSSRLDPADTQYF. The CDR3 DNA reads TGTGCCAGCAGCTCAAGACTAGACCCAGCAGATACGCAGTATTTT. The V and J genes are TRBV11-2 and TRBJ2-3; a possible D gene is TRBD2 (6 bases). CDR1 is SGHAT, CDR2 FQNNGV, per germline. V was pared by 4 bases and J by 4 bases, with 15 bases between. CDR3 size: 15 residues.

The chain employs TRBV19 and TRBJ1-5, with 8 bases identical to TRBD1. The CDR3 has 16 residues. V lost 2 bases to trimming and J lost 0 bases; unmatched junction nucleotides: 3. CDR1 LNHDA and CDR2 SQIVND come from the germline V gene (reference sequence). CDR3 region: CASSIRQGSSNQPQHF. CDR3 in DNA: TGTGCCAGTAGTATAAGACAGGGGTCTAGCAATCAGCCCCAGCATTTT.

J is TRBJ2-5 and V is TRBV7-9; 13 nucleotides line up with TRBD2. This CDR3 spans 18 amino acids. Germline CDR1 is SEHNR and CDR2 is FQNEAQ (reference sequence). V gave up 1 base and J gave up 1 base; unmatched junction bases: 6. The CDR3 is CASSLGLAGGRPQETQYF. In DNA, the CDR3 is TGTGCCAGCAGCTTAGGACTAGCGGGAGGTAGACCCCAAGAGACCCAGTACTTC. Full variable domain (remainder filled in from reference TRBV7-9 and TRBJ2-5): DTGVSQNPRHKITKRGQNVTFRCDPISEHNRLYWYRQTLGQGPEFLTYFQNEAQLEKSRLLSDRFSAERPKGSFSTLEIQRTEQGDSAMYLCASSLGLAGGRPQETQYFGPGTRLLVL.

The rearrangement uses TRBV28 and TRBJ1-2; 8 bases are shared with TRBD1. CDR1 and CDR2 (germline): MDHEN, SYDVKM. The CDR3 spans 12 residues. V gave up 5 bases and J gave up 4 bases; unmatched junction bases: 0. The CDR3: CASSTGGYGYTF. As DNA, the CDR3 is TGTGCCAGCAGTACAGGGGGCTATGGCTACACCTTC.

The CDR3 DNA follows: TGTGCCAGCAGTACCGCCGGGACAGGCAACTATGGCTACACCTTC. It translates to CASSTAGTGNYGYTF. The V gene is TRBV28, the J gene TRBJ1-2; 8 bases map to TRBD1. Germline V CDR1 and CDR2: MDHEN, SYDVKM. The CDR3 spans 15 residues. The V segment lost 5 bases and the J segment 2 bases; nucleotides outside the gene matches: 7.

This chain links TRBV7-2 with TRBJ2-1; maybe TRBD2 (6 bases). V was cut by 2 bases and J by 10 bases, with 18 bases left in between. CDR1 is SGHTA and CDR2 is FQGNSA in the germline V gene. The CDR3 runs to 15 residues. In DNA form, the CDR3 reads TGTGCCAGCAGCTTATGGTCGGCGGAGGGGCAGGAGCAGTTCTTC. Amino acids: CASSLWSAEGQEQFF.

The chain has TRBV18 and TRBJ2-7; TRBD2 might be the D (6 bases). V was shortened by 4 bases and J by 1 base, with 14 bases between the two germline ends. The CDR3 totals 15 residues. Looked up from germline, CDR1 is KGHSH and CDR2 is LQKENI. The CDR3 is CASSRRDPPSYEQYF. The CDR3 nucleotides read TGTGCCAGCTCACGGAGGGACCCACCGTCCTACGAGCAGTACTTC.

This clone was picked up a small number of times. J is TRBJ2-7 and V is TRBV5-1; TRBD1 matches at 8 bases. The CDR3 spans 14 residues. From germline, CDR1 is SGHRS and CDR2 YFSETQ. The ends lost 4 bases at V and 4 bases at J; junction bases unmatched: 7. The chain's CDR3 is CASSRGTGLYEQYF. In nucleotides, the CDR3 is TGCGCCAGCAGCAGAGGGACAGGACTATACGAGCAGTACTTC.

On this clone: One junction end does not reproduce the germline sequence, and a read error may be involved. The V call is TRBV7-7, the J call TRBJ2-1, with TRBD1 matching 11 bases. Germline V gene lookup returns CDR1 SSHAT and CDR2 FNYEAQ (reference sequence). The CDR3 sequence is 16 residues long. The CDR3 DNA reads as TGTGCTAGCAGCTTAGGCTCCGGGACAGGGGGATATGAGCAGTTCTTC. Protein: CASSLGSGTGGYEQFF.

The chain combines TRBV3-1 (or the pseudogene TRBV3-2) with TRBJ2-2; no definite D call. The V and J ends lost 3 bases and 0 bases respectively, with 14 bases between them. Germline V gene lookup returns CDR1 LGHDT and CDR2 YNNKEL (reference sequence). The CDR3 spans 17 residues. The CDR3 sequence: CASSQRTVFANTGELFF. The CDR3 nucleotides read TGTGCCAGCAGCCAGAGAACCGTTTTCGCGAACACCGGGGAGCTGTTTTTT.

This clone has only one observation. The V gene is TRBV2, the J gene TRBJ2-7; 8 bases line up with TRBD2. The CDR3 totals 15 residues. V trimming: 10 bases; J trimming: 2 bases; junction bases outside the gene matches: 13. Germline CDR1 is SNHLY and CDR2 is FYNNEI. DNA for the CDR3: TGTGCCACAGCAAAGGAGCGGGAGCGTGCCTACGAGCAGTACTTC. Residues: CATAKERERAYEQYF.

The CDR3 spells CASSLVRSGNNEQFF. The CDR3 DNA follows: TGTGCCAGCAGCTTGGTTCGTAGCGGGAACAATGAGCAGTTCTTC. V and J are TRBV5-4 and TRBJ2-1; 8 nucleotides line up with TRBD2. Germline CDR1 is SGHNT and CDR2 is YYREEE (reference sequence). V lost 0 bases, J lost 5 bases, and 4 bases stayed unmatched. This CDR3 contains 15 residues.

The chain carries TRBV24-1 and TRBJ2-3; 7 nucleotides agree with TRBD1. The germline CDR1 and CDR2 sequences are KGHDR and SFDVKD. The CDR3 length is 16 residues. V lost 5 bases, J lost 3 bases, and 10 bases stayed unmatched. The CDR3 DNA reads TGTGCCACCAGTGCTCCCCGAGGGGGCAGTACAGATACGCAGTATTTT. It translates to CATSAPRGGSTDTQYF.

This clone was found once. The chain combines TRBV4-1 with TRBJ1-5; D is unclear. V dropped 0 bases and J dropped 7 bases, with 10 bases sitting between them. This CDR3 region has 14 residues. Germline-derived CDR1 and CDR2 are MGHRA and YSYEKL. The DNA of the CDR3 is TGCGCCAGCAGCCAAGATAATCGGAGACAGCCCCAGCATTTT. Translating it yields CASSQDNRRQPQHF.

V gene TRBV7-2 combines with J gene TRBJ2-3; D ambiguous. In germline, CDR1 is SGHTA, CDR2 FQGNSA. The CDR3 consists of 15 residues. Trimming pared 0 bases from V and 3 bases from J, leaving 10 bases between. Here the CDR3 DNA reads TGTGCCAGCAGCTTAGCCGGTCTAGAGACAGATACGCAGTATTTT. Translating it yields CASSLAGLETDTQYF.

The chain carries TRBV4-3 and TRBJ2-3, with 10 bases aligning to TRBD2. The trim removed 2 bases at V and 4 bases at J, leaving 6 bases unmatched. The CDR3 is made up of 16 amino acids. Per the germline V gene, CDR1 is LGHNA and CDR2 is YSLEER. The chain's CDR3 is CASSQLSGRTADTQYF. CDR3 DNA sequence: TGCGCCAGCAGCCAACTTAGCGGGAGGACGGCAGATACGCAGTATTTT.

The J gene is TRBJ1-5, the V gene TRBV19; 12 bases map to TRBD1. The trim removed 1 base at V and 7 bases at J, leaving 5 bases unmatched. This CDR3 is built from 16 residues. Germline CDR1 and CDR2: LNHDA and SQIVND (reference sequence). The CDR3 sequence is CASSIGGQGAEQPQHF. The CDR3 DNA follows: TGTGCCAGTAGTATAGGGGGACAGGGGGCAGAGCAGCCCCAGCATTTT.

The V call is TRBV3-1 (or the pseudogene TRBV3-2), the J call TRBJ2-2; 9 bases fit TRBD2. This CDR3 region has 18 residues. V lost 0 bases, J lost 2 bases, and 7 bases stayed unmatched. Germline V CDR1 and CDR2: LGHDT, YNNKEL (reference sequence). CDR3 coding DNA: TGTGCCAGCAGCCAAGATCGGCTAGCGGGGATAAACACCGGGGAGCTGTTTTTT. Residues: CASSQDRLAGINTGELFF.

The chain uses TRBV18 and TRBJ2-1, with 7 nucleotides matching TRBD2. The ends lost 3 bases at V and 7 bases at J; junction bases unmatched: 12. Germline CDR1 and CDR2: KGHSH and LQKENI. The CDR3 totals 16 residues. This CDR3 reads CASSPTGGRAGNEQFF. The CDR3 nucleotides read TGTGCCAGCTCACCTACGGGTGGGAGGGCCGGAAATGAGCAGTTCTTC. Drawing the rest from reference TRBV18 and TRBJ2-1, the complete variable domain is NAGVMQNPRHLVRRRGQEARLRCSPMKGHSHVYWYRQLPEEGLKFMVYLQKENIIDESGMPKERFSAEFPKEGPSILRIQQVVRGDSAAYFCASSPTGGRAGNEQFFGPGTRLTVL.

The rearrangement uses TRBV5-4 and TRBJ2-1, with D possibly being TRBD2 (6 bases). Germline V CDR1 and CDR2: SGHNT, YYREEE (reference sequence). This CDR3 is built from 17 residues. Trimming pared 3 bases from V and 3 bases from J, leaving 19 bases between. The CDR3 reads CASSSMLSGLYYNEQFF. CDR3 DNA sequence: TGTGCCAGCAGCTCGATGTTAAGCGGGCTCTACTACAATGAGCAGTTCTTC.

Concerning this clone: An end of the junction does not agree with germline; a read error may underlie this. Other DNA variants within this sample encode the same CDR3. This rearrangement joins TRBV10-1 to TRBJ1-2; D is possibly TRBD1 (6 bases). Germline V lookup: CDR1 WNHNN, CDR2 SYGVQD (reference sequence). The CDR3 consists of 13 residues. CDR3 region: CANQTGPHYGYTF. The CDR3 nucleotides read TGCGCCAACCAGACAGGTCCTCACTACGGCTACACCTTC.

In its sample, this clone was seen a few times. The CDR3 nucleotides read TGTGCCAGCAGGCGTACAGGGGGCCCCCAAGAGACCCAGTACTTC. It codes for CASRRTGGPQETQYF. The chain carries TRBV28 and TRBJ2-5; 9 bases agree with TRBD1. J was trimmed by 1 base and V by 6 bases; bases with no gene match: 6. CDR1 is MDHEN and CDR2 is SYDVKM in the germline V gene. The CDR3 is 15 residues long.

This chain links TRBV7-2 with TRBJ2-7, with D possibly being TRBD2 (5 bases). Trimming stripped 3 bases from V and 0 bases from J, with 6 bases between. CDR1 and CDR2 (germline): SGHTA, FQGNSA. There are 13 residues in the CDR3. The CDR3 reads CASSFGISYEQYF. CDR3 bases: TGTGCCAGCAGCTTCGGGATCTCCTACGAGCAGTACTTC.